This T cell receptor (beta chain) was captured in a study of blood T cell repertoires in COVID-19. Across the whole study: Sources were T cells, B-cell-depleted T cells, or PBMCs; the material itself was cDNA or gDNA.

The germline CDR1 and CDR2 sequences are MGHDK and SYGVNS. This CDR3 spans 15 amino acids. Trimming cost V 6 bases and J 7 bases; bases outside gene matches: 8. The authors' processing: Estimates of nucleated cell counts were drawn from the amplification of reference gene primers. TCRdb's table, derived via immunoSEQ multiplex PCR, lists solely in-frame clones and lacks some. The DNA gave D and trimming, while V, J and clone size come from that table. The table has roughly 170,000 clones, less than 90% seen once. The V and J genes are TRBV25-1 and TRBJ1-6; 8 nucleotides match TRBD1. This clonotype was obtained from a man in his 60s with acute or convalescent COVID-19. What was sequenced was peripheral blood. The DNA for the CDR3 is TGTGCCAGCAGCGCCGACAGGGGAGGGAATTCACCCCTCCACTTT. Amino acids: CASSADRGGNSPLHF.